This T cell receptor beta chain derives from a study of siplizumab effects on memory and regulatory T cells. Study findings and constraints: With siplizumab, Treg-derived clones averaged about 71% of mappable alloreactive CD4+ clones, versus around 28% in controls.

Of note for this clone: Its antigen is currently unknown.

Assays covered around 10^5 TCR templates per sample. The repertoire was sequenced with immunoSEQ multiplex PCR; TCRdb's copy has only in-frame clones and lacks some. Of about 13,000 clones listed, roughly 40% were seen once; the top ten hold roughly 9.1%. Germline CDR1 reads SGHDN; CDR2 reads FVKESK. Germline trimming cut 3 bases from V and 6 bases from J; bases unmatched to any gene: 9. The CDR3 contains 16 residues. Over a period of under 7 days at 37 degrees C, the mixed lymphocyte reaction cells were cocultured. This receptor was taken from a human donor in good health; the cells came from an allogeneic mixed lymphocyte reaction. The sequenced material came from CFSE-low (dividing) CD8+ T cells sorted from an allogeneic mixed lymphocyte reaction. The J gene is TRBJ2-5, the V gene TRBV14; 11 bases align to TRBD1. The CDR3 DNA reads TGTGCCAGCAGCCACCTCGGACAGGGGGCGATGAAGACCCAGTACTTC. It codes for CASSHLGQGAMKTQYF.